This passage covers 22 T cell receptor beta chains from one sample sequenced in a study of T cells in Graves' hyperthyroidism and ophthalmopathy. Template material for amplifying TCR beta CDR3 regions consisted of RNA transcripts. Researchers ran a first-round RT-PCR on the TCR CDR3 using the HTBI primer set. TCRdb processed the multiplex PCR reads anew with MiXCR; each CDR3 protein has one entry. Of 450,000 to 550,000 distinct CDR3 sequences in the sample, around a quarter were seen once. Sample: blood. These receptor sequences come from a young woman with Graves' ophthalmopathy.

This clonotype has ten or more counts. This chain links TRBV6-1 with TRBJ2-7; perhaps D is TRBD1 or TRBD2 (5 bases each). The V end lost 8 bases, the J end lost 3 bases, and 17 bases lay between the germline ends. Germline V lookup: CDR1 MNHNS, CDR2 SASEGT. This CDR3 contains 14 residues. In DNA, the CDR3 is TGTGCCAGCTTAAGGGTCCGGGACGGCTACGAGCAGTACTTC. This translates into CASLRVRDGYEQYF.

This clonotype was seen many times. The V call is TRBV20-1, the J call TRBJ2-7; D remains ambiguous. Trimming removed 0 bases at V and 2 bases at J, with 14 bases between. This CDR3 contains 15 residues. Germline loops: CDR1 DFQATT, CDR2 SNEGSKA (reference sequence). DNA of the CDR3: TGCAGTGCTAGAGATGTCACAGTAGGTACCTACGAGCAGTACTTC. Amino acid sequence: CSARDVTVGTYEQYF.

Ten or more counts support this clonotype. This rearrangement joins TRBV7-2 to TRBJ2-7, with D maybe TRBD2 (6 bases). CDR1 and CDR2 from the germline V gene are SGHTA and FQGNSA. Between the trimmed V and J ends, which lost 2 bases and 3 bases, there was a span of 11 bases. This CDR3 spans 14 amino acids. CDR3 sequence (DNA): TGTGCCAGCAGCTTATCCGGGCGGGGCTACGAGCAGTACTTC. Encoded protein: CASSLSGRGYEQYF.

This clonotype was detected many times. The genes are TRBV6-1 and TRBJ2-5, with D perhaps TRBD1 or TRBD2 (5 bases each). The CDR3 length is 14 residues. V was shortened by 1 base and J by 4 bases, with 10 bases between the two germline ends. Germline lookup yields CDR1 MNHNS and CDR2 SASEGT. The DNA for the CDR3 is TGTGCCAGCAGTGAAGAATCCGGGGCAGAGACCCAGTACTTC. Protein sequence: CASSEESGAETQYF.

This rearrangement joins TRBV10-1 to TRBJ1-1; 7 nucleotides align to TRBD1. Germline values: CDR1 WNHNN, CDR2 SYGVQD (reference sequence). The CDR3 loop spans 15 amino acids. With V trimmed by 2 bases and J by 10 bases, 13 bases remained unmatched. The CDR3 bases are TGCGCCAGCAGTGAGAATCCCGGGACAGCTCGGGGAGCTTTCTTT. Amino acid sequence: CASSENPGTARGAFF.

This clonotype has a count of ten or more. The CDR3 loop reads CSAMSAGGYQPQHF. The CDR3 bases are TGCAGTGCTATGTCCGCGGGGGGATATCAGCCCCAGCATTTT. The gene calls are TRBV20-1 and TRBJ1-5; weak D call: TRBD1 (5 bases). The CDR3 spans 14 residues. CDR1 and CDR2 (germline): DFQATT, SNEGSKA (reference sequence). Trimming took off 4 bases at V and 5 bases at J, with 15 bases between the two ends.

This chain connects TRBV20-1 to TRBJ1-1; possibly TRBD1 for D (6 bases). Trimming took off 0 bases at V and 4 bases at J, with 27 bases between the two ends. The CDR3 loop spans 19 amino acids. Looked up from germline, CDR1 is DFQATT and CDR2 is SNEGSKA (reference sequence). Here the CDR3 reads CSARDIPRGSWRGPTEAFF. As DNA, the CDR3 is TGCAGTGCTAGAGATATTCCCAGGGGATCTTGGCGAGGACCCACTGAAGCTTTCTTT.

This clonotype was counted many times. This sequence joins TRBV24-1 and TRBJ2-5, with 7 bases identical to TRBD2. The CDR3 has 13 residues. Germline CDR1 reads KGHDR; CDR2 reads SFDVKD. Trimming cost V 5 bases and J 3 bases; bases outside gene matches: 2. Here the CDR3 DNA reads TGTGCCACCAGTGCGCTAGCGGAAGAGACCCAGTACTTC. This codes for CATSALAEETQYF.

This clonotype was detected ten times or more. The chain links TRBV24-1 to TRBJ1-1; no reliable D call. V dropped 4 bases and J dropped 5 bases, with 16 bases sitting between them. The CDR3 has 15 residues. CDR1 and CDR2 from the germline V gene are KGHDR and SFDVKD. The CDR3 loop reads CATSDPLGGSTEAFF. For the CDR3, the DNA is TGTGCCACCAGTGACCCGCTTGGAGGTTCTACTGAAGCTTTCTTT.

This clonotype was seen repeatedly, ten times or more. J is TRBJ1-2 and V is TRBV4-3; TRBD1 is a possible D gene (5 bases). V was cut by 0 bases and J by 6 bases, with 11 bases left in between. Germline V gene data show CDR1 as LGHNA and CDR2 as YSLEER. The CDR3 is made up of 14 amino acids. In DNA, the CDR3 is TGCGCCAGCAGCCAAGATCGGCAGGGAAATGGCTACACCTTC. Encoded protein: CASSQDRQGNGYTF.

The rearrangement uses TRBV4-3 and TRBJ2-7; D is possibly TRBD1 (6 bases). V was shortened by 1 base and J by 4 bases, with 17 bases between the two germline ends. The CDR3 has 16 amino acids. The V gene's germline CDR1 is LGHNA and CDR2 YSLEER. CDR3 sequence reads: CASSQGSFGTKYEQYF. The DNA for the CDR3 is TGCGCCAGCAGCCAAGGATCTTTTGGGACAAAATACGAGCAGTACTTC.

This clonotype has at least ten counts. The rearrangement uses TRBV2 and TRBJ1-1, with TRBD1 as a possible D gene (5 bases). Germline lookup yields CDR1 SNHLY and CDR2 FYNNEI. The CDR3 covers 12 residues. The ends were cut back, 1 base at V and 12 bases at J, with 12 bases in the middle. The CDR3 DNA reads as TGTGCCAGCAGTGAAGTGGCAGGGAAGCCTTTCTTT. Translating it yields CASSEVAGKPFF.

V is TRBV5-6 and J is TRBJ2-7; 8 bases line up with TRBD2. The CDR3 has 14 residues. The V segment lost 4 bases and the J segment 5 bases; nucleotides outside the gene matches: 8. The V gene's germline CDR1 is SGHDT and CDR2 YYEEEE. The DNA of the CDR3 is TGTGCCAGCAGCACCGGACTAGCCCCCCACGAGCAGTACTTC. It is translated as CASSTGLAPHEQYF.

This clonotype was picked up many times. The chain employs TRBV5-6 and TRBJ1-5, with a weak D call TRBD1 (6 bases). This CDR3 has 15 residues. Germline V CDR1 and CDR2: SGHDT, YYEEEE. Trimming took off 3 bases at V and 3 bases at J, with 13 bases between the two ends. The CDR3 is CASSSDRKVNQPQHF. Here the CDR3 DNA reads TGTGCCAGCAGCTCGGACAGAAAGGTCAATCAGCCCCAGCATTTT. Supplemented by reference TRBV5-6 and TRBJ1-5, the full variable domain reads DAGVTQSPTHLIKTRGQQVTLRCSPKSGHDTVSWYQQALGQGPQFIFQYYEEEERQRGNFPDRFSGHQFPNYSSELNVNALLLGDSALYLCASSSDRKVNQPQHFGDGTRLSIL.

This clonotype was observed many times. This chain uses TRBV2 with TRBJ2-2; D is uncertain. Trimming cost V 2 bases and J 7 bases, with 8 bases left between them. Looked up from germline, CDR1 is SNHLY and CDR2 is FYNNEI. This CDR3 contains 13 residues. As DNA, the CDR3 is TGTGCCAGCAGTGAAATTGATTTCGGGGAGCTGTTTTTT. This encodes CASSEIDFGELFF. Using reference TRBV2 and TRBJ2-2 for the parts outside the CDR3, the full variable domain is EPEVTQTPSHQVTQMGQEVILRCVPISNHLYFYWYRQILGQKVEFLVSFYNNEISEKSEIFDDQFSVERPDGSNFTLKIRSTKLEDSAMYFCASSEIDFGELFFGEGSRLTVL.

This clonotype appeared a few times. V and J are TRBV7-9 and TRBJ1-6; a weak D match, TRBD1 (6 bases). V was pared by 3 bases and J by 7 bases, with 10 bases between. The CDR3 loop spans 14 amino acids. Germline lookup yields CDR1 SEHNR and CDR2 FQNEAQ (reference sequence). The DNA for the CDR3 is TGTGCCAGCAGCTTCCGGGACAAGAATTCACCCCTCCACTTT. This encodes CASSFRDKNSPLHF.

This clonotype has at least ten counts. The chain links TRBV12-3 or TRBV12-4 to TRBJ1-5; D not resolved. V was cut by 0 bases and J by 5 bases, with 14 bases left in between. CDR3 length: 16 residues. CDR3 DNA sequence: TGTGCCAGCAGTTTAGCGCTCGGAGTCATGGATCAGCCCCAGCATTTT. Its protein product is CASSLALGVMDQPQHF.

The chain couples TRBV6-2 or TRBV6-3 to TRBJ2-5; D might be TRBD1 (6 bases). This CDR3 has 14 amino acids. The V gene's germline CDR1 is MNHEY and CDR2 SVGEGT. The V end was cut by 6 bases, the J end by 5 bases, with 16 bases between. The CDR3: CASSRNRDWETQYF. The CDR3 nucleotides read TGTGCCAGCAGCCGAAACAGGGATTGGGAGACCCAGTACTTC.

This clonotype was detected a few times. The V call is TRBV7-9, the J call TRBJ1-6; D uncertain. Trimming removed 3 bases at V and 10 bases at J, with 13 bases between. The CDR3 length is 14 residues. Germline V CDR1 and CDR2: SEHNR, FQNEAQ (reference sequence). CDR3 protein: CASSLMGFGSPLHF. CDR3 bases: TGTGCCAGCAGCTTGATGGGATTCGGCTCACCCCTCCACTTT.

CDR3 nucleotide sequence: TGCAGTGCTAGAGATCATGGACGGTTCTACGAGCAGTACTTC. It yields the protein CSARDHGRFYEQYF. This rearrangement joins TRBV20-1 to TRBJ2-7; D is undetermined. This CDR3 has 14 residues. CDR1 is DFQATT and CDR2 is SNEGSKA in the germline V gene (reference sequence). V gave up 0 bases and J gave up 3 bases, with 12 bases separating them.

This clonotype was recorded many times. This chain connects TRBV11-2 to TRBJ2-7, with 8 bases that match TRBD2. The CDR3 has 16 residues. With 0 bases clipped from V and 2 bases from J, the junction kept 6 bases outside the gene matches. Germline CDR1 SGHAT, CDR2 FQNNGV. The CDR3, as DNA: TGTGCCAGCAGCTTAGATGAAGGGACTAGTACCTACGAGCAGTACTTC. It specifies CASSLDEGTSTYEQYF.

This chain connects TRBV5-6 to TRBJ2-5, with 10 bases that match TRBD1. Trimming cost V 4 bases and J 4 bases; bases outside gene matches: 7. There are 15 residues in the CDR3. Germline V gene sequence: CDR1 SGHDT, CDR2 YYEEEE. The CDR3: CASSATGGEGETQYF. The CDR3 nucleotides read TGTGCCAGCAGCGCGACAGGGGGCGAGGGAGAGACCCAGTACTTC.